The T cell receptor (beta chain) described here comes from a study of CD8+ T cells in alopecia areata. As regards this clone: As yet, its antigen is unknown.

Both CD4+ and CD8+ T cells were separated by sorting PBMCs. Overall study findings and caveats: Mouse data revealed clearer TCR sharing than patient data did, a gap possibly tied to HLA. More clonal than normal scalp was lesional scalp, particularly alopecia totalis/universalis. Tissue-resident alphabeta T cells belonging to normal skin likewise get sequenced within scalp specimens.

This CDR3 has 17 residues. J was trimmed by 2 bases and V by 0 bases; bases with no gene match: 9. Per the germline V gene, CDR1 is SNHLY and CDR2 is FYNNEI. Sequencing templates came from extracted RNA that was reverse transcribed into cDNA. Data came from immunoSEQ multiplex PCR; TCRdb stores just in-frame clones and leaves some out. The sample contains about 82,000 clones, 51% of which appear only once. Source material: NKG2D-high CD8+ T cells sorted from blood. The TCR was taken from a human donor with alopecia areata. The chain employs TRBV2 and TRBJ2-7; 8 nucleotides agree with TRBD2. CDR3 sequence: CASSEALPSGSTYEQYF. The CDR3 DNA reads TGTGCCAGCAGTGAAGCGCTTCCAAGCGGGAGTACCTACGAGCAGTACTTC.